The present T cell receptor (beta chain) was sequenced within a study of blood T cell repertoires in COVID-19. Whole-study context: The cDNA or gDNA used as material had been derived from T cells, B-cell-depleted T cells, or PBMCs.

This clone was detected many times. Authors' analysis steps: Estimation of nucleated cell counts relied on the amplification of reference gene primers. Generated by immunoSEQ multiplex PCR, the TCRdb table keeps only in-frame clones and is missing some. V and J calls and clone size are given by that table; D and trimming were obtained from the DNA. The repertoire holds under 60,000 clones, with roughly four fifths as singletons. The V gene's germline CDR1 is LNHNV and CDR2 YYDKDF (reference sequence). V lost 3 bases to trimming and J lost 2 bases; unmatched junction nucleotides: 7. The CDR3 has 17 residues.

The clonotype originates from a man in his 60s with acute or convalescent COVID-19. V is TRBV15 and J is TRBJ1-3, with 10 bases fitting TRBD1. Sequencing used peripheral blood. CDR3 amino acids: CATSRGDRGAAGNTIYF. The CDR3 DNA is TGTGCCACCAGCAGGGGGGACAGGGGTGCCGCTGGAAACACCATATATTTT.